A selection of T cell receptor beta chains follows, all from one sample in a study of T-cell reconstitution after alpha-beta-depleted transplantation in children. Each CDR3 protein is one row after TCRdb ran MiXCR on the PCR reads. The sample has about 410,000 distinct CDR3 sequences, around 20% seen once. The sample was PBMCs from the stem cell graft donor, taken from the stem cell graft. The receptors derive from a human donor who donated a stem cell graft to a child with acute myeloid leukemia. CDR3s include the opening cysteine and the closing phenylalanine or tryptophan. A D gene is named only where the DNA matches it firmly. Expanded clones are given a class, and other clones once, few, many or no size at all.

J gene: TRBJ2-7; V gene: TRBV5-6; D gene: .; clone size: few; CDR3 protein: CASSALSRAYEQYF; CDR3 DNA: TGTGCCAGCAGTGCTCTCTCCCGGGCCTACGAGCAGTACTTC
J gene: TRBJ2-6; V gene: TRBV20-1; D gene: .; clone size: .; CDR3 protein: CSARLVSGANVLTF; CDR3 DNA: TGCAGTGCTAGGTTGGTCTCTGGGGCCAACGTCCTGACTTTC
J gene: TRBJ2-7; V gene: TRBV29-1; D gene: TRBD1; clone size: few; CDR3 protein: CSVGPGQYEQYF; CDR3 DNA: TGCAGCGTTGGACCGGGACAGTACGAGCAGTACTTC
J gene: TRBJ2-1; V gene: TRBV27; D gene: TRBD2; clone size: many; CDR3 protein: CASSFGTTLYNEQFF; CDR3 DNA: TGTGCCAGCAGTTTCGGGACTACCCTTTACAATGAGCAGTTCTTC
J gene: TRBJ2-2; V gene: TRBV24-1; D gene: .; clone size: .; CDR3 protein: CATSALTPNTGELFF; CDR3 DNA: TGTGCCACCAGTGCATTGACTCCGAACACCGGGGAGCTGTTTTTT
J gene: TRBJ1-5; V gene: TRBV20-1; D gene: .; clone size: many; CDR3 protein: CSASSRADQPQHF; CDR3 DNA: TGCAGTGCTAGTAGCAGGGCAGATCAGCCCCAGCATTTT
J gene: TRBJ2-1; V gene: TRBV12-3/TRBV12-4; D gene: TRBD2; clone size: many; CDR3 protein: CASSLGREGAQFF; CDR3 DNA: TGTGCCAGCAGTTTAGGGCGGGAGGGCGCCCAGTTCTTC
J gene: TRBJ2-7; V gene: TRBV29-1; D gene: .; clone size: many; CDR3 protein: CSVRGGSHEQYF; CDR3 DNA: TGCAGCGTCAGAGGTGGTTCCCACGAGCAGTACTTC
J gene: TRBJ2-1; V gene: TRBV28; D gene: TRBD2; clone size: .; CDR3 protein: CASSSGPGLLPVYNEQFF; CDR3 DNA: TGTGCCAGCAGTTCGGGACCGGGACTACTCCCCGTCTACAATGAGCAGTTCTTC
J gene: TRBJ2-1; V gene: TRBV7-9; D gene: TRBD1; clone size: .; CDR3 protein: CASSPGQGQFF; CDR3 DNA: TGTGCCAGCAGCCCGGGACAGGGTCAGTTCTTC
J gene: TRBJ2-1; V gene: TRBV7-3; D gene: .; clone size: .; CDR3 protein: CASSSTGTFPNEQFF; CDR3 DNA: TGTGCCAGCAGCTCAACTGGGACTTTTCCCAATGAGCAGTTCTTC
J gene: TRBJ2-1; V gene: TRBV11-2; D gene: .; clone size: few; CDR3 protein: CASSTLGTNYNEQFF; CDR3 DNA: TGTGCCAGCAGCACCCTTGGGACAAACTACAATGAGCAGTTCTTC
J gene: TRBJ2-7; V gene: TRBV7-6; D gene: .; clone size: many; CDR3 protein: CASSLVAGYLYEQYF; CDR3 DNA: TGTGCCAGCAGCTTAGTGGCTGGTTACCTTTACGAGCAGTACTTC
J gene: TRBJ2-1; V gene: TRBV25-1; D gene: TRBD1; clone size: few; CDR3 protein: CASSSDRGYNEQFF; CDR3 DNA: TGTGCCAGCAGCTCGGACAGGGGTTACAATGAGCAGTTCTTC
J gene: TRBJ1-1; V gene: TRBV15; D gene: .; clone size: few; CDR3 protein: CATNQQVNTEAFF; CDR3 DNA: TGTGCCACCAATCAGCAAGTGAACACTGAAGCTTTCTTT
J gene: TRBJ2-1; V gene: TRBV28; D gene: TRBD2; clone size: many; CDR3 protein: CASSLRLAGDNEQFF; CDR3 DNA: TGTGCCAGCAGCTTGAGGCTAGCGGGGGACAATGAGCAGTTCTTC